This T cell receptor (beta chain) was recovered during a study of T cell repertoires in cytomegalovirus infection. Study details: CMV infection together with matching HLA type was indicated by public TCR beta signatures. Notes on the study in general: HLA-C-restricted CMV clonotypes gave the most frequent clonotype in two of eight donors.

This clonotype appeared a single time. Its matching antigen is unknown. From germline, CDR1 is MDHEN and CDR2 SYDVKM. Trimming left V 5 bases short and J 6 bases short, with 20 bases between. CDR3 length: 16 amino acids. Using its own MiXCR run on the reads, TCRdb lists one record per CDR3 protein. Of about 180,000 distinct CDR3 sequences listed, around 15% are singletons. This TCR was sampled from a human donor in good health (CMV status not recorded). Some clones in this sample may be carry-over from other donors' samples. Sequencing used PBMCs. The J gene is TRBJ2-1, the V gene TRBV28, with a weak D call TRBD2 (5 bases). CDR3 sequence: CASSPPRLTPFNEQFF. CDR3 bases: TGTGCCAGCAGTCCCCCTCGACTAACTCCCTTCAATGAGCAGTTCTTC.